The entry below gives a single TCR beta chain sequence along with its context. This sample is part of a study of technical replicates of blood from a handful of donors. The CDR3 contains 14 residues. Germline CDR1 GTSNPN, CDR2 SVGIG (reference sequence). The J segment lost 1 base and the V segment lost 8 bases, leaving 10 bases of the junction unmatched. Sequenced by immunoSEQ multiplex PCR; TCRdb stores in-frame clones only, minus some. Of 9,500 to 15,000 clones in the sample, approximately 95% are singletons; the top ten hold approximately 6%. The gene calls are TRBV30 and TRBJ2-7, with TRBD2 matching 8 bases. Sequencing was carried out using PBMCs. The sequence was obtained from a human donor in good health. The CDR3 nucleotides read TGTGCCGGAGGTGGGACTAGTCCTTCCTACGAGCAGTACTTC. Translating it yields CAGGGTSPSYEQYF.